This T cell receptor beta chain was captured in a study of cytomegalovirus exposure and HLA in healthy donors. Study outcomes and limitations: A reported reduction in N-insertions relative to the roughly 700-donor mean was seen in an Asian-associated ancestry cluster in a later analysis. The authors later found HLA-associated TCR beta chains more clonally expanded than equally common others. Later analysis associated a missense DCLRE1C variant with TCR beta V- and J-gene trimming.

From germline, CDR1 is SGHRS and CDR2 YFSETQ. The CDR3 spans 13 residues. J lost 2 bases, V lost 6 bases, and 4 bases had no gene match. Amplification used 60 Vbeta primers and 13 Jbeta primers. TCRdb's copy holds only in-frame clones and misses some; the assay was immunoSEQ multiplex PCR. The sample gives 130,000 or so clones, more than 80% of which show up once; about 1.7% is in the top ten. With regard to this clone: What it recognizes is unknown.

Sequenced material: PBMCs. This receptor was obtained from a man aged 40-50 years in good health and CMV-seronegative. This chain connects TRBV5-1 to TRBJ2-7, with TRBD2 matching over 8 bases. CDR3 sequence: CASTDGGAYEQYF. In DNA, the CDR3 is TGCGCCAGCACCGACGGGGGGGCCTACGAGCAGTACTTC.